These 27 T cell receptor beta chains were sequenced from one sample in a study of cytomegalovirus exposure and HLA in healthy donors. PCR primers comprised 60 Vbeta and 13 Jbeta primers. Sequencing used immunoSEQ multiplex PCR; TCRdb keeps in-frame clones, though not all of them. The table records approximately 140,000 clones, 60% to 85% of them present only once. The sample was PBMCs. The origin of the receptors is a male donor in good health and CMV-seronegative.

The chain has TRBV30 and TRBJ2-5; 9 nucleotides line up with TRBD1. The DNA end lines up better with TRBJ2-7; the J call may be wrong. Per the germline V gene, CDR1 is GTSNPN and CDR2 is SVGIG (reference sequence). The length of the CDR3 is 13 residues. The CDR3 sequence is CAWIRTGAGEQYF. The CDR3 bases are TGTGCCTGGATCCGGACAGGGGCGGGCGAGCAGTACTTC.

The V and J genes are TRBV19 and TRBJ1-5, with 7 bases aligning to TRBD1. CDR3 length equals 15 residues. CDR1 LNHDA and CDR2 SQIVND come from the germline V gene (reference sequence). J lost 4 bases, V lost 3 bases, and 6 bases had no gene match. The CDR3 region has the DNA TGTGCCAGTAGTATTCAAGGGGGCAGGAATCAGCCCCAGCATTTT. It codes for CASSIQGGRNQPQHF.

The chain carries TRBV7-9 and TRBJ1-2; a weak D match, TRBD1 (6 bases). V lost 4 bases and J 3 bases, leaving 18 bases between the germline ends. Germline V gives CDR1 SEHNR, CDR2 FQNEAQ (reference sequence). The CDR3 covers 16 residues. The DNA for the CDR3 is TGTGCCAGCAGCTCAGTTCGGACAGAGTTGGACTATGGCTACACCTTC. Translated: CASSSVRTELDYGYTF.

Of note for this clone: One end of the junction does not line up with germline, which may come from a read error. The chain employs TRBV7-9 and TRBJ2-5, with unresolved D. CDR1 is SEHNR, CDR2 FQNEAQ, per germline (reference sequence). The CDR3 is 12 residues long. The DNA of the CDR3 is TGTTCCAGCAGCCCCATGCGGGAGACCCAGTACTTC. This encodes CSSSPMRETQYF.

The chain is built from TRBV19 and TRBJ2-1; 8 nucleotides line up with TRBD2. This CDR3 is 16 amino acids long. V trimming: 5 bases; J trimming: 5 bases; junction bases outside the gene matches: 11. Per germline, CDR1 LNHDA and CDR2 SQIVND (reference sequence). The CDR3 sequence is CASSGVPGGGNNEQFF. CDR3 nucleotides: TGTGCCAGTAGTGGCGTCCCGGGCGGGGGGAACAATGAGCAGTTCTTC.

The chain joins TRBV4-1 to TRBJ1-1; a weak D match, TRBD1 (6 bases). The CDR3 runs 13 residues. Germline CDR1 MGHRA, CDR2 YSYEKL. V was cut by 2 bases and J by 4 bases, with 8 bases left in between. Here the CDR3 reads CASSQTRGTEAFF. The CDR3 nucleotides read TGCGCCAGCAGCCAAACCAGGGGCACTGAAGCTTTCTTT.

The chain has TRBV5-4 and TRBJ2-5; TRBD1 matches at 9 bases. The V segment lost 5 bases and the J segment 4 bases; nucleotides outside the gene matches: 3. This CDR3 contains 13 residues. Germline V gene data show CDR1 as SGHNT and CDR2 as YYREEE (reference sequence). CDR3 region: CASRQGALETQYF. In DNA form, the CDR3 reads TGTGCCAGCAGACAGGGGGCTTTAGAGACCCAGTACTTC. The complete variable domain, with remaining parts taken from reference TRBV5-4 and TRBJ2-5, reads ETGVTQSPTHLIKTRGQQVTLRCSSQSGHNTVSWYQQALGQGPQFIFQYYREEENGRGNFPPRFSGLQFPNYSSELNVNALELDDSALYLCASRQGALETQYFGPGTRLLVL.

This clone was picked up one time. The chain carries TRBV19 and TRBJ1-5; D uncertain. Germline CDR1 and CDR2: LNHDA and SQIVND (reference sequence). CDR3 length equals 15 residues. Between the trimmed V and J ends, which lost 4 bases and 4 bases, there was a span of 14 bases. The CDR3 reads CASSRDGVANQPQHF. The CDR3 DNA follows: TGTGCCAGTAGTAGAGACGGAGTAGCGAATCAGCCCCAGCATTTT.

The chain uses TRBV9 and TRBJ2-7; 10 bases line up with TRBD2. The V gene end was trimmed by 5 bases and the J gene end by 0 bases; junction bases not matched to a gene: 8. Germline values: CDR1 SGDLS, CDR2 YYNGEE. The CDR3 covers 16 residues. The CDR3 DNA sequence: TGTGCCAGCAGTGTAAGAGGGACTAGCGCCTCCTACGAGCAGTACTTC. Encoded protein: CASSVRGTSASYEQYF.

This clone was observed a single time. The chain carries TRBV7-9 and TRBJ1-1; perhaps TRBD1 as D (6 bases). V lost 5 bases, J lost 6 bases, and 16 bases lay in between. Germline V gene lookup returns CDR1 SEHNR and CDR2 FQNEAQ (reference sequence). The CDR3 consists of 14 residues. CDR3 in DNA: TGTGCCAGCAGCCCAGATGGGGAGGGGGCTGAAGCTTTCTTT. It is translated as CASSPDGEGAEAFF.

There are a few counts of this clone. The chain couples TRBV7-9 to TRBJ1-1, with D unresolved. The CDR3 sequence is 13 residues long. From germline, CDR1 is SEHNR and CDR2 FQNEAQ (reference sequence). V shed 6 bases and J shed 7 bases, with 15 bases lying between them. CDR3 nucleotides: TGTGCCAGCAGGGCTGGTCGGGGTGGTGAAGCTTTCTTT. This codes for CASRAGRGGEAFF.

DNA of the CDR3: TGTGCCAGCAGCTTTGGGCTGGACAGAACCGACGAAGCTTTCTTT. Translation: CASSFGLDRTDEAFF. The chain combines TRBV11-3 with TRBJ1-1, with a possible D match to TRBD1 (6 bases). From germline, CDR1 is SGHNT and CDR2 YENEEA. The CDR3 covers 15 residues. Trimming removed 3 bases at V and 8 bases at J, with 19 bases between.

The CDR3 DNA sequence: TGTGCCAGCAGCTTAGTCCAGCAAGAGACCCAGTACTTC. This sequence encodes CASSLVQQETQYF. The chain combines TRBV11-2 with TRBJ2-5; D ambiguous. This CDR3 region has 13 residues. Germline assignment: CDR1 SGHAT and CDR2 FQNNGV. The V end lost 1 base, the J end lost 2 bases, and 5 bases lay between the germline ends.

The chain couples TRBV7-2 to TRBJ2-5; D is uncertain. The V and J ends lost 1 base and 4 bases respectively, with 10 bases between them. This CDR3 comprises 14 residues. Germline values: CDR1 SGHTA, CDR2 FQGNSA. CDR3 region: CASSLGGVGETQYF. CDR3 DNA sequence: TGTGCCAGCAGCTTAGGAGGCGTTGGAGAGACCCAGTACTTC. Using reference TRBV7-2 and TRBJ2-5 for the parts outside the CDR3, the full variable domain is GAGVSQSPSNKVTEKGKDVELRCDPISGHTALYWYRQSLGQGLEFLIYFQGNSAPDKSGLPSDRFSAERTGGSVSTLTIQRTQQEDSAVYLCASSLGGVGETQYFGPGTRLLVL.

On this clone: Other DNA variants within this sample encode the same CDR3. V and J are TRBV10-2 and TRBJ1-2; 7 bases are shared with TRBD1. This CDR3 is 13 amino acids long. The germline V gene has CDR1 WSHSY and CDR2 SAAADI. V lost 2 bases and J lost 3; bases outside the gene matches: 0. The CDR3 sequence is CASSEDRDYGYTF. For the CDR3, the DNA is TGCGCCAGCAGTGAGGACAGGGACTATGGCTACACCTTC.

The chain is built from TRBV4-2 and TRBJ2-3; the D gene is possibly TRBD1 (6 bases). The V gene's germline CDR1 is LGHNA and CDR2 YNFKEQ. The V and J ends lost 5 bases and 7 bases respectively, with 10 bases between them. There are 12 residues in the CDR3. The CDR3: CASSLDRNTQYF. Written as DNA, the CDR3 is TGTGCCAGCAGCTTGGACAGAAATACGCAGTATTTT.

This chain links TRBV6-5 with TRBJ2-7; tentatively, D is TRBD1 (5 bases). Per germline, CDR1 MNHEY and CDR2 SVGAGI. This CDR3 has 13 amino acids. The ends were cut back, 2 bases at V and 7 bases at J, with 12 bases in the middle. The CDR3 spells CASSYHPTGEQYF. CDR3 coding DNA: TGTGCCAGCAGTTACCATCCCACAGGAGAGCAGTACTTC.

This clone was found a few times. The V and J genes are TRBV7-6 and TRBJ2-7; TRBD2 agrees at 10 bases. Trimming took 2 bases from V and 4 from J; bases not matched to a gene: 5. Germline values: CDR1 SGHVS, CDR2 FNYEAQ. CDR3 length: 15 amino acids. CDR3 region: CASSLLPGLAYEQYF. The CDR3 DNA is TGTGCCAGCAGCTTACTACCGGGACTAGCGTACGAGCAGTACTTC.

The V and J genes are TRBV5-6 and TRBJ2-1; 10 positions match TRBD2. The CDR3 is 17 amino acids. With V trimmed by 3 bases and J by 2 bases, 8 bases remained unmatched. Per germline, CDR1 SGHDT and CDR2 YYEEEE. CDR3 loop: CASSSLASGSTYNEQFF. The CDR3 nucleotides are TGTGCCAGCAGCTCCTTGGCTAGCGGGAGTACCTACAATGAGCAGTTCTTC.

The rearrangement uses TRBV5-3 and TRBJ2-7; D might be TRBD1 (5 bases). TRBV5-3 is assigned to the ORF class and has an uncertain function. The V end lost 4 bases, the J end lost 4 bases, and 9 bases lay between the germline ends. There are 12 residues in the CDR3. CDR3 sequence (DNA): TGTGCCAGAAGCACCAGGGTATACGAGCAGTACTTC. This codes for CARSTRVYEQYF.

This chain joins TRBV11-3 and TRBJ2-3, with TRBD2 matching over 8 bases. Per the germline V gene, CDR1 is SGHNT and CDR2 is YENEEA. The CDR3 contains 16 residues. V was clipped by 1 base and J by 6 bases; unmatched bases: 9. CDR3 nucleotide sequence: TGTGCCAGCAGCTTAGCCGCCCGGGAGGGCCGGGATACGCAGTATTTT. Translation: CASSLAAREGRDTQYF.

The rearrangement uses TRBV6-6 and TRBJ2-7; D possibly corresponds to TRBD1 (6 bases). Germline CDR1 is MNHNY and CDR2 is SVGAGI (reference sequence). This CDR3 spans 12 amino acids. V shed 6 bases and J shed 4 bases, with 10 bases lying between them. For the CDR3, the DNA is TGTGCCAGCAGCCCACAGGGATACGAGCAGTACTTC. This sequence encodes CASSPQGYEQYF.

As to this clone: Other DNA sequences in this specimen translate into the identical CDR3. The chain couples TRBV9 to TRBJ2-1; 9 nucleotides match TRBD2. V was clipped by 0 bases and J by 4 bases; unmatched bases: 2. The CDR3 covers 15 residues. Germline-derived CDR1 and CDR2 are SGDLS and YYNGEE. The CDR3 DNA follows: TGTGCCAGCAGCGTAGGTAGCGGGGGATACAATGAGCAGTTCTTC. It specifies CASSVGSGGYNEQFF.

CDR3 in DNA: TGTGCCTGGACCACAGGGGGCACTGAAGCTTTCTTT. Protein product: CAWTTGGTEAFF. This sequence joins TRBV30 and TRBJ1-1; 8 bases are a match to TRBD1. CDR3 length: 12 amino acids. With V trimmed by 4 bases and J by 4 bases, 2 bases remained unmatched. Germline CDR1 GTSNPN, CDR2 SVGIG (reference sequence).

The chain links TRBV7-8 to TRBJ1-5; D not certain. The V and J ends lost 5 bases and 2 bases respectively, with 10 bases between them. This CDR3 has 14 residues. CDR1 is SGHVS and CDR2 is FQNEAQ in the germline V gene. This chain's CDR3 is CASSTEVGNQPQHF. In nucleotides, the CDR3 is TGTGCCAGCAGCACGGAGGTTGGCAATCAGCCCCAGCATTTT.

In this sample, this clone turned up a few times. The CDR3 sequence is CAWEDRTAGEQYF. CDR3 DNA: TGTGCCTGGGAGGACCGGACTGCGGGGGAGCAGTACTTC. V and J are TRBV30 and TRBJ2-7, with D tentatively TRBD2 (6 bases). The germline V gene has CDR1 GTSNPN and CDR2 SVGIG (reference sequence). The CDR3 runs 13 residues. Trimming pared 5 bases from V and 7 bases from J, leaving 18 bases between.

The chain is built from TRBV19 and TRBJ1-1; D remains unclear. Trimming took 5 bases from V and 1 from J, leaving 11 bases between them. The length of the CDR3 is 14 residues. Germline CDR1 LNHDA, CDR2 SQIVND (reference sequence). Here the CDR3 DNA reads TGTGCCAGTAGTCCCCAGACTGGGAACACTGAAGCTTTCTTT. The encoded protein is CASSPQTGNTEAFF.